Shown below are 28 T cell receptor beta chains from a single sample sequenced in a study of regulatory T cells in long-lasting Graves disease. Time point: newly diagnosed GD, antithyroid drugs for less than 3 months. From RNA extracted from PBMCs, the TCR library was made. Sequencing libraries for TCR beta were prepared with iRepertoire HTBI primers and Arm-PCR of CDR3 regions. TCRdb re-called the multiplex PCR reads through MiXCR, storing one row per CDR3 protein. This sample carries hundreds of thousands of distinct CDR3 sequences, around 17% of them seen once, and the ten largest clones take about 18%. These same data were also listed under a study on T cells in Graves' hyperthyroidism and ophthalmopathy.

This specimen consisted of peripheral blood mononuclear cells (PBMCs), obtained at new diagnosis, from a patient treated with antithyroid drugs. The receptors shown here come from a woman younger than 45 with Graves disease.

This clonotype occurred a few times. The DNA for the CDR3 is TGTGCCAGCAACCCCCGGGGACTAGAAAAAGAGACCCAGTACTTC. It is translated as CASNPRGLEKETQYF. V and J are TRBV2 and TRBJ2-5; 8 bases are shared with TRBD2. The ends lost 7 bases at V and 3 bases at J; junction bases unmatched: 10. The CDR3 has 15 amino acids. Germline assignment: CDR1 SNHLY and CDR2 FYNNEI.

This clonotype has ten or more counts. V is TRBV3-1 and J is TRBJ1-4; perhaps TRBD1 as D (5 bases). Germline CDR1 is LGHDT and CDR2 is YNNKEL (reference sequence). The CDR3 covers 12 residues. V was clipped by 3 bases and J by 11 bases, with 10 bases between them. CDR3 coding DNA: TGTGCCAGCAGCCACGCAGGGAAGAAACTGTTTTTT. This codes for CASSHAGKKLFF.

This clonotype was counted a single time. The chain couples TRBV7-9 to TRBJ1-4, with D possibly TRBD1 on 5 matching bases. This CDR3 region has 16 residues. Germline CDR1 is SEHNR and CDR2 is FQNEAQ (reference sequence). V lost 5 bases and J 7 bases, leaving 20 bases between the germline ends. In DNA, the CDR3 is TGTGCCAGCAGCCGTGCCGGAGGGGCCCTAATTGAAAAACTGTTTTTT. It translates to CASSRAGGALIEKLFF.

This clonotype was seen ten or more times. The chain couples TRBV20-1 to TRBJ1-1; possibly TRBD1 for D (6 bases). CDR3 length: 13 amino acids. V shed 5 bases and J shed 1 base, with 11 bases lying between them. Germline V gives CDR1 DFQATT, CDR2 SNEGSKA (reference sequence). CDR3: CSAAGTSNTEAFF. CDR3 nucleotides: TGCAGTGCTGCCGGGACATCGAACACTGAAGCTTTCTTT.

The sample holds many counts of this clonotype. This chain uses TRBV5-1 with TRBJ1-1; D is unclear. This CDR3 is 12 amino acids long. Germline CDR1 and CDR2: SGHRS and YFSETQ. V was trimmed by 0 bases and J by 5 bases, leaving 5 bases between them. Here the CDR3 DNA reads TGCGCCAGCAGCTTGGACTGGACTGAAGCTTTCTTT. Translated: CASSLDWTEAFF. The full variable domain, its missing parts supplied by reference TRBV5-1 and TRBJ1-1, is KAGVTQTPRYLIKTRGQQVTLSCSPISGHRSVSWYQQTPGQGLQFLFEYFSETQRNKGNFPGRFSGRQFSNSRSEMNVSTLELGDSALYLCASSLDWTEAFFGQGTRLTVV.

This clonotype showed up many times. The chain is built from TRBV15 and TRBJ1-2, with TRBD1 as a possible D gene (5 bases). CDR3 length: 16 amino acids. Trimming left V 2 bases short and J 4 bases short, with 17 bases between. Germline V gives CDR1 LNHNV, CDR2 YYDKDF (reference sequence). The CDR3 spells CATSRQGLTVPYGYTF. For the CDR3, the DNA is TGTGCCACCAGCAGACAGGGACTTACCGTACCCTATGGCTACACCTTC. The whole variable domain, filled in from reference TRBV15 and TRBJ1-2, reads DAMVIQNPRYQVTQFGKPVTLSCSQTLNHNVMYWYQQKSSQAPKLLFHYYDKDFNNEADTPDNFQSRRPNTSFCFLDIRSPGLGDTAMYLCATSRQGLTVPYGYTFGSGTRLTVV.

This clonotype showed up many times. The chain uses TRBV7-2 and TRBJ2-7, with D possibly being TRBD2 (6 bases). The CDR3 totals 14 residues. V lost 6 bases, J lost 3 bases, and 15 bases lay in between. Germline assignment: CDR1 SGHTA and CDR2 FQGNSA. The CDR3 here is CASSYAGRYYEQYF. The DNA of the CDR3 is TGTGCCAGCAGTTACGCGGGACGTTACTACGAGCAGTACTTC.

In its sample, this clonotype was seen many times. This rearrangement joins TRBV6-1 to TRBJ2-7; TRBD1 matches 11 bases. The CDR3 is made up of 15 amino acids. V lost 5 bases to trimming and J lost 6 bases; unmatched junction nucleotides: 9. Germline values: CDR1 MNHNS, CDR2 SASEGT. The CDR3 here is CASSRALGQGVEQYF. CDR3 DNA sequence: TGTGCCAGCAGTCGGGCCCTGGGACAGGGGGTCGAGCAGTACTTC.

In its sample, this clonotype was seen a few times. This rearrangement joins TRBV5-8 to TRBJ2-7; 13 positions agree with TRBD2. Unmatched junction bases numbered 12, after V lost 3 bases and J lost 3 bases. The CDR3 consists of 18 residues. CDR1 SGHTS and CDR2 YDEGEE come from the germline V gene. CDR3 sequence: CASSWDRGLAGVIYEQYF. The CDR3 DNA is TGTGCCAGCAGCTGGGACAGAGGACTAGCGGGAGTTATCTACGAGCAGTACTTC.

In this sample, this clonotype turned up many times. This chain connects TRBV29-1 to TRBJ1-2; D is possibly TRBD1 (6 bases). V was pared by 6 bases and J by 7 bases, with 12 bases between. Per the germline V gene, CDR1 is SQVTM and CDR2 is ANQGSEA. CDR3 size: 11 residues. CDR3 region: CSVALQGGYTF. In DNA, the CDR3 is TGCAGCGTGGCCCTACAGGGTGGCTACACCTTC.

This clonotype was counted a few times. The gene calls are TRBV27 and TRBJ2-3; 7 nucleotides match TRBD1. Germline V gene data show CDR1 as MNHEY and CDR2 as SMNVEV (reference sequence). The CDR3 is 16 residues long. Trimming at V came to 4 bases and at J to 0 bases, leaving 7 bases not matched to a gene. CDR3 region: CASSWTTGKSTDTQYF. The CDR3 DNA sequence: TGTGCCAGCAGTTGGACGACAGGGAAAAGCACAGATACGCAGTATTTT.

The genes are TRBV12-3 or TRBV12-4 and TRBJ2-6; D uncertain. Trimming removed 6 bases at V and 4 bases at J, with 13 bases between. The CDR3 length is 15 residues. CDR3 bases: TGTGCCAGCAGCTTCAGCAAAGGGGGGGCCAACGTCCTGACTTTC. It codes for CASSFSKGGANVLTF.

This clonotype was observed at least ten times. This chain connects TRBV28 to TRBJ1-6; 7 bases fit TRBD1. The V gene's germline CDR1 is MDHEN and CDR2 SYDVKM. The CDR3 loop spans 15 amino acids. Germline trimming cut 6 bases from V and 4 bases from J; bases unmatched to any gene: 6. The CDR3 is CASSPTGEYNSPLHF. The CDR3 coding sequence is TGTGCCAGCAGCCCCACAGGGGAATATAATTCACCCCTCCACTTT.

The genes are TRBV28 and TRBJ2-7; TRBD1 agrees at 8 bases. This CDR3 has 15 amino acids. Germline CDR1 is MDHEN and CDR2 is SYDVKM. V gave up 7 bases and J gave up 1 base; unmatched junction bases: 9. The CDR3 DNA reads TGTGCCAGCACCGAACAGGGGGACGGATCCTACGAGCAGTACTTC. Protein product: CASTEQGDGSYEQYF.

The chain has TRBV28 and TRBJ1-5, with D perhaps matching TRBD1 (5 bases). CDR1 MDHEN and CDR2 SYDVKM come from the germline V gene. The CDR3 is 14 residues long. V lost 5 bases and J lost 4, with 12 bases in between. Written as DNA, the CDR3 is TGTGCCAGCAGTCCCGGACAAATAAATCAGCCCCAGCATTTT. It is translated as CASSPGQINQPQHF.

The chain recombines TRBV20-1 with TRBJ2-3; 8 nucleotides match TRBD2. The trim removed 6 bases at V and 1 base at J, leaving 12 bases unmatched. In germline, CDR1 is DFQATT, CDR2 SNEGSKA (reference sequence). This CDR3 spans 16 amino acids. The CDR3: CSAASGSGYGTDTQYF. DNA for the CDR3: TGCAGTGCCGCTAGCGGGTCGGGCTATGGCACAGATACGCAGTATTTT.

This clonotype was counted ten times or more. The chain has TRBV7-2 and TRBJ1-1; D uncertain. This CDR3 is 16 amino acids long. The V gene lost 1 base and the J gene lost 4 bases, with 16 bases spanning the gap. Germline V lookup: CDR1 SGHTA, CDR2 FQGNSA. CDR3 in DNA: TGTGCCAGCAGCTTAGATGGCAAGGGAGGCGGCACTGAAGCTTTCTTT. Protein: CASSLDGKGGGTEAFF.

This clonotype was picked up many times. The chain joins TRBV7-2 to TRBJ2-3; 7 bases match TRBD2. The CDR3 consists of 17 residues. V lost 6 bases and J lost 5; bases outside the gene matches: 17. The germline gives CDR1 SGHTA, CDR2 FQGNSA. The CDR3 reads CASSPSGRSRGGDTQYF. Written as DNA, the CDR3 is TGTGCCAGCAGTCCTAGCGGCCGGAGTAGGGGTGGAGATACGCAGTATTTT.

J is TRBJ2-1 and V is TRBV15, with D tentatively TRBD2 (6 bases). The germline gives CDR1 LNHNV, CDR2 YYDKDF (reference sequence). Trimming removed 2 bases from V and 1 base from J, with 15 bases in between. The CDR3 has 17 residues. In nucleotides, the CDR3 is TGTGCCACCAGCAGAAAAAGCGGGTCAAGGTCCTACAATGAGCAGTTCTTC. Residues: CATSRKSGSRSYNEQFF.

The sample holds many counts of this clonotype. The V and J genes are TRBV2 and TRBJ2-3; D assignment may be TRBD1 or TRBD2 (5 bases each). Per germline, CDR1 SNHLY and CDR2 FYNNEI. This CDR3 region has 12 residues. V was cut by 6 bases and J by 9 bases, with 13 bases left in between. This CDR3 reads CASRPSEGTQYF. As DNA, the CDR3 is TGTGCCAGCAGACCGTCTGAGGGGACGCAGTATTTT.

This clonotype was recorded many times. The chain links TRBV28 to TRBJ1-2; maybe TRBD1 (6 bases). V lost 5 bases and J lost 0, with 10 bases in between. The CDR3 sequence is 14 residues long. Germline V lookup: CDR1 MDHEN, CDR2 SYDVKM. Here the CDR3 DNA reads TGTGCCAGCAGTCACGACAGGTCTAACTATGGCTACACCTTC. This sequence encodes CASSHDRSNYGYTF.

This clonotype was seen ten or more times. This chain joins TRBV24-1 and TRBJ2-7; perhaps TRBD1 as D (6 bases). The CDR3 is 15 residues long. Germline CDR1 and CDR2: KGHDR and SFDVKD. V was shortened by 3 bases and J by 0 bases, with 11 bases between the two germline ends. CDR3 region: CATSDPGVSSYEQYF. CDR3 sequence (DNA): TGTGCCACCAGTGATCCAGGGGTGAGCTCCTACGAGCAGTACTTC.

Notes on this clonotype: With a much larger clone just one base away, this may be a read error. In nucleotides, the CDR3 is TGTGCCAGCAGACGTCTAAGTTGGACTGAAGCTTTCTTT. It encodes CASRRLSWTEAFF. The rearrangement uses TRBV28 and TRBJ1-1; D not resolved. Germline CDR1 and CDR2: MDHEN and SYDVKM. The CDR3 extends over 13 amino acids. V was shortened by 6 bases and J by 5 bases, with 13 bases between the two germline ends.

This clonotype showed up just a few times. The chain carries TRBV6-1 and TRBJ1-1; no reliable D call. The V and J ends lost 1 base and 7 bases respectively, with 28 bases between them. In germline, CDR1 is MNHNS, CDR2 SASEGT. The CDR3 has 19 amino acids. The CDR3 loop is CASSEGRFMTGRLLSEAFF. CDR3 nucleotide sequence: TGTGCCAGCAGTGAAGGCCGTTTCATGACCGGCCGGCTTTTGAGTGAAGCTTTCTTT.

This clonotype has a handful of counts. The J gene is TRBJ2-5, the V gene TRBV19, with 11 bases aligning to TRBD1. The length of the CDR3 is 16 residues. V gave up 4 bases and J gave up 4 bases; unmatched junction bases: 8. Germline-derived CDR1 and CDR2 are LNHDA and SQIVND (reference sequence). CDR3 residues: CASSTPPGQGGETQYF. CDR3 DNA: TGTGCCAGTAGTACCCCGCCGGGACAGGGGGGAGAGACCCAGTACTTC.

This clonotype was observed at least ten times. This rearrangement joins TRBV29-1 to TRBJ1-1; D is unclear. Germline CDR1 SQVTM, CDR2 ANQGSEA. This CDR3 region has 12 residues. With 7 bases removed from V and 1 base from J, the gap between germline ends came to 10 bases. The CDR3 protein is CSGEGPNTEAFF. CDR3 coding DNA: TGCAGCGGCGAGGGTCCGAACACTGAAGCTTTCTTT.

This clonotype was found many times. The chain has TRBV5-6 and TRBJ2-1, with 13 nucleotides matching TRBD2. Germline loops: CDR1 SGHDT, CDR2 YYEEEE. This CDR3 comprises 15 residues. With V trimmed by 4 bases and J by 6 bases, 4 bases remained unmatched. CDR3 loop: CASSTRLAGGNEQFF. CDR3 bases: TGTGCCAGCAGCACCCGACTAGCGGGAGGCAATGAGCAGTTCTTC.

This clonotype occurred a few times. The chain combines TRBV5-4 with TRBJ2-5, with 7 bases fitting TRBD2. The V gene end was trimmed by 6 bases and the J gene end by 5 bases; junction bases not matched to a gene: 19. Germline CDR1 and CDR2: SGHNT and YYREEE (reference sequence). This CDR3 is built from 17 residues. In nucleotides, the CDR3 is TGTGCCAGCACCCCCGGTGCCTCGGCTTTGGGGGGGGAGACCCAGTACTTC. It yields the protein CASTPGASALGGETQYF. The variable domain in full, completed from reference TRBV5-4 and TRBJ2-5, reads ETGVTQSPTHLIKTRGQQVTLRCSSQSGHNTVSWYQQALGQGPQFIFQYYREEENGRGNFPPRFSGLQFPNYSSELNVNALELDDSALYLCASTPGASALGGETQYFGPGTRLLVL.